The next 18 T cell receptor beta chains were all read from a single sample in a study of OX40 agonist ivuxolimab in advanced cancers. Produced via immunoSEQ multiplex PCR; TCRdb's table is partial and in-frame only. The sample shows about 58,000 clones, 70% to 90% of them seen only once. This specimen was CD4+ or CD8+ T cells sorted from blood, taken in a trial of the OX40 agonist ivuxolimab. These receptors all stem from an adult with an advanced solid tumor such as melanoma, head and neck, liver or kidney cancer.

The genes are TRBV18 and TRBJ2-3; 7 nucleotides match TRBD1. This CDR3 has 15 amino acids. The junction had 4 bases not matched to a gene; V was cut back by 4 bases and J by 0 bases. Looked up from germline, CDR1 is KGHSH and CDR2 is LQKENI. DNA for the CDR3: TGTGCCAGCTCACAAGGACAGGATAGCACAGATACGCAGTATTTT. Translated: CASSQGQDSTDTQYF.

The chain is built from TRBV2 and TRBJ1-4; the D gene is possibly TRBD1 (6 bases). Between the trimmed V and J ends, which lost 4 bases and 4 bases, there was a span of 13 bases. The CDR3 is 15 residues long. Germline CDR1 SNHLY, CDR2 FYNNEI. The CDR3 region has the DNA TGTGCCAGCAGTGTACAGGGAGGGCGTAATGAAAAACTGTTTTTT. It encodes CASSVQGGRNEKLFF. The entire variable domain, with the rest obtained from reference TRBV2 and TRBJ1-4, is as follows: EPEVTQTPSHQVTQMGQEVILRCVPISNHLYFYWYRQILGQKVEFLVSFYNNEISEKSEIFDDQFSVERPDGSNFTLKIRSTKLEDSAMYFCASSVQGGRNEKLFFGSGTQLSVL.

The chain has TRBV2 and TRBJ2-1; D possibly corresponds to TRBD2 (7 bases). Germline loops: CDR1 SNHLY, CDR2 FYNNEI. V lost 5 bases to trimming and J lost 5 bases, with 16 bases between them. This CDR3 has 15 residues. For the CDR3, the DNA is TGTGCCAGCAGTTTACAGGGACTACTTGACAATGAGCAGTTCTTC. Translated, it gives CASSLQGLLDNEQFF.

The chain joins TRBV7-8 to TRBJ2-3; D gene uncertain. V lost 5 bases to trimming and J lost 2 bases, with 11 bases between them. Germline CDR1 and CDR2: SGHVS and FQNEAQ. CDR3 length: 14 amino acids. The CDR3 nucleotides are TGTGCCAGCAGCCCGACCGGTAACACAGATACGCAGTATTTT. Translating it yields CASSPTGNTDTQYF.

The V call is TRBV2, the J call TRBJ1-2; D gene uncertain. This CDR3 contains 13 residues. The V and J ends lost 7 bases and 1 base respectively, with 10 bases between them. Germline lookup yields CDR1 SNHLY and CDR2 FYNNEI. CDR3 residues: CASNKLSNYGYTF. In nucleotides, the CDR3 is TGTGCCAGCAACAAACTGAGTAACTATGGCTACACCTTC.

This clone has only one observation. V and J are TRBV27 and TRBJ1-5, with a possible D match to TRBD1 (6 bases). Trimming removed 2 bases from V and 2 bases from J, with 10 bases in between. Per germline, CDR1 MNHEY and CDR2 SMNVEV (reference sequence). The CDR3 loop spans 15 amino acids. The CDR3 spells CASSLNNRGNQPQHF. The CDR3 nucleotides are TGTGCCAGCAGTTTAAACAACAGGGGCAATCAGCCCCAGCATTTT.

The genes are TRBV5-1 and TRBJ1-4; tentatively, D is TRBD1 (5 bases). Trimming left V 4 bases short and J 8 bases short, with 18 bases between. The CDR3 is 15 residues long. Germline lookup yields CDR1 SGHRS and CDR2 YFSETQ. CDR3 region: CASSLTGLLGEKLFF. The CDR3 DNA sequence: TGCGCCAGCAGCCTCACAGGTCTGCTGGGGGAAAAACTGTTTTTT.

This chain joins TRBV4-1 and TRBJ2-7; D not resolved. Deletions cut 6 bases from V and 0 bases from J, with 12 bases between. The CDR3 is 14 amino acids. Germline assignment: CDR1 MGHRA and CDR2 YSYEKL. The CDR3 protein is CASRPLLRSYEQYF. CDR3 coding DNA: TGCGCCAGCAGACCGTTACTCCGCTCCTACGAGCAGTACTTC.

The chain is built from TRBV13 and TRBJ1-2; D possibly corresponds to TRBD1 (5 bases). V was clipped by 2 bases and J by 8 bases, with 24 bases between them. The CDR3 contains 17 residues. Germline CDR1 is PRHDT and CDR2 is FYEKMQ (reference sequence). CDR3 amino acids: CASSLRSRLRGGYGYTF. The CDR3 DNA follows: TGTGCCAGCAGCTTACGGTCCCGGCTCCGGGGCGGATACGGCTACACCTTC.

This clone came up once. The chain uses TRBV9 and TRBJ1-2; 7 bases are shared with TRBD1. CDR3 length: 13 amino acids. Trimming cost V 3 bases and J 6 bases; bases outside gene matches: 5. Germline V lookup: CDR1 SGDLS, CDR2 YYNGEE. The CDR3 spells CASSDRQGHGYTF. The CDR3 bases are TGTGCCAGCAGCGACCGACAGGGACATGGCTACACCTTC.

This chain connects TRBV5-1 to TRBJ2-3, with D tentatively TRBD1 (6 bases). The ends were cut back, 8 bases at V and 2 bases at J, with 21 bases in the middle. Germline assignment: CDR1 SGHRS and CDR2 YFSETQ. CDR3 size: 16 residues. For the CDR3, the DNA is TGCGCCAGGAGAGACGGCAGAGGACAGCCCACAGATACGCAGTATTTT. Its protein is CARRDGRGQPTDTQYF.

V is TRBV2 and J is TRBJ2-3; possible D gene TRBD2, 6 bases. This CDR3 is 14 amino acids long. The ends were cut back, 4 bases at V and 10 bases at J, with 18 bases in the middle. Germline CDR1 and CDR2: SNHLY and FYNNEI. The CDR3 here is CASSGIGGRRAQYF. The DNA of the CDR3 is TGTGCCAGCAGTGGTATCGGGGGTCGGCGGGCGCAGTATTTT.

This sequence joins TRBV2 and TRBJ2-5; TRBD2 agrees at 9 bases. Germline V gives CDR1 SNHLY, CDR2 FYNNEI. The CDR3 contains 14 residues. V shed 7 bases and J 6 bases; nucleotides not matched to a gene: 9. The CDR3 coding sequence is TGTGCCAGCACTGGCCTAGCGGGGACCCAGACCCAGTACTTC. This gives the protein CASTGLAGTQTQYF.

This clone was detected only a few times. The rearrangement uses TRBV7-6 and TRBJ1-5; no clear D gene. V was cut by 5 bases and J by 3 bases, with 5 bases left in between. Germline V gene data show CDR1 as SGHVS and CDR2 as FNYEAQ. The CDR3 is 12 residues long. CDR3 coding DNA: TGTGCCAGCAGCCCACTCAATCAGCCCCAGCATTTT. It is translated as CASSPLNQPQHF.

The J gene is TRBJ1-6, the V gene TRBV9, with 10 nucleotides matching TRBD1. The CDR3 contains 15 residues. Looked up from germline, CDR1 is SGDLS and CDR2 is YYNGEE. With 3 bases clipped from V and 9 bases from J, the junction kept 6 bases outside the gene matches. CDR3: CASSGFGTGVSPLHF. The CDR3 bases are TGTGCCAGCAGCGGCTTTGGGACAGGGGTTTCACCCCTCCACTTT.

The J gene is TRBJ1-6, the V gene TRBV23-1; 8 positions agree with TRBD1. TRBV23-1 is placed among ORFs of uncertain function. CDR3 length equals 18 residues. Trimming took 4 bases from V and 0 from J; bases not matched to a gene: 8. CDR3 loop: CASSLWDRTNSYNSPLHF. The DNA of the CDR3 is TGCGCCAGCAGTCTATGGGACAGGACAAACTCCTATAATTCACCCCTCCACTTT.

The chain links TRBV18 to TRBJ2-7; D gene unclear. Germline V gene lookup returns CDR1 KGHSH and CDR2 LQKENI. Trimming took off 1 base at V and 0 bases at J, with 10 bases between the two ends. The CDR3 spans 15 residues. CDR3 sequence reads: CASSPRAESSYEQYF. CDR3 DNA sequence: TGTGCCAGCTCACCACGGGCCGAGAGCTCCTACGAGCAGTACTTC.

V usage is TRBV11-2 and J usage is TRBJ1-6; D is ambiguous. Germline V gene lookup returns CDR1 SGHAT and CDR2 FQNNGV. The CDR3 length is 13 residues. The V end lost 3 bases, the J end lost 9 bases, and 9 bases lay between the germline ends. The CDR3: CASSFGPRSPLHF. CDR3 bases: TGTGCCAGCAGCTTTGGGCCCCGTTCACCCCTCCACTTT.